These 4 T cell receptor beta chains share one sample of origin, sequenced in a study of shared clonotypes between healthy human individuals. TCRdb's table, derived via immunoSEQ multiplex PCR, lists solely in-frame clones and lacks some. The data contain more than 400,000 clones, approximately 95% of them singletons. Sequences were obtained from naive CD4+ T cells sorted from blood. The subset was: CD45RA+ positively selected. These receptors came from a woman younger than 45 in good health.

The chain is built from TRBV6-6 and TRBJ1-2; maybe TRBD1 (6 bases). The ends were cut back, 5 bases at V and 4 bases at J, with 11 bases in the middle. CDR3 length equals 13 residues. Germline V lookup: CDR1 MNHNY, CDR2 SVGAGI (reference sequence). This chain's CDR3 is CASSALTGYGYTF. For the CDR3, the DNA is TGTGCCAGCAGTGCTCTGACAGGCTATGGCTACACCTTC.

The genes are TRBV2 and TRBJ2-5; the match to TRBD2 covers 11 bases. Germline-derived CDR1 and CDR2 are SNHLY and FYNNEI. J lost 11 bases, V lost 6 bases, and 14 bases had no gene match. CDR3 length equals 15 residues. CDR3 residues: CASSATSGSRQKQYF. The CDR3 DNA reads TGTGCCAGCAGCGCCACTAGCGGGAGTCGACAAAAACAGTACTTC.

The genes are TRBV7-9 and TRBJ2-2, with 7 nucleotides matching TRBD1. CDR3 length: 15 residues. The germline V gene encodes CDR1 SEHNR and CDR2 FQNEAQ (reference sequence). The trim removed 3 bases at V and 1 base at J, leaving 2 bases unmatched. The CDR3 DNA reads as TGTGCCAGCAGCTTCAGACAGGGGAACACCGGGGAGCTGTTTTTT. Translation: CASSFRQGNTGELFF.

This CDR3 reads CASSLVSLEQFF. Here the CDR3 DNA reads TGTGCCAGCAGCTTAGTTAGCCTCGAGCAGTTCTTC. The chain couples TRBV7-2 to TRBJ2-1; D uncertain. The CDR3 has 12 amino acids. Trimming left V 1 base short and J 10 bases short, with 8 bases between. CDR1 is SGHTA and CDR2 is FQGNSA in the germline V gene.